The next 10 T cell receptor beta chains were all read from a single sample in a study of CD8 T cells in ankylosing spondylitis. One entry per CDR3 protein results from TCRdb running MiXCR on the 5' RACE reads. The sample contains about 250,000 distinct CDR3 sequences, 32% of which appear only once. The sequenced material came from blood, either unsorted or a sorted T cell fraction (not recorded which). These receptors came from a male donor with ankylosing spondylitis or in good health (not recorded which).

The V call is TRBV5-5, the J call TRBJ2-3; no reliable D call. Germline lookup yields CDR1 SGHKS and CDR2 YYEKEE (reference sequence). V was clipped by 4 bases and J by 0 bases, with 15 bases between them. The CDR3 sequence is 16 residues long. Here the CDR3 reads CASSPRPRGSTDTQYF. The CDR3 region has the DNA TGTGCCAGCAGCCCCCGGCCCCGAGGAAGCACAGATACGCAGTATTTT.

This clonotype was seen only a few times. DNA for the CDR3: TGTGCCAGCAGTTACGAGGCCCCCTACGAGCAGTACTTC. Its translation is CASSYEAPYEQYF. The chain links TRBV6-6 to TRBJ2-7; D ambiguous. Trimming took 2 bases from V and 2 from J, leaving 7 bases between them. The CDR3 runs to 13 residues. In germline, CDR1 is MNHNY, CDR2 SVGAGI (reference sequence).

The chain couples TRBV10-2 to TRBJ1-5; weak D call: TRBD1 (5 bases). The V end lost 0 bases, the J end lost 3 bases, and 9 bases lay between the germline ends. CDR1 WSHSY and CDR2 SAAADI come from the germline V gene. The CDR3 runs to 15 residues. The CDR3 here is CASSESRQPNQPQHF. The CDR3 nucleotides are TGCGCCAGCAGTGAGTCGAGACAGCCCAATCAGCCCCAGCATTTT.

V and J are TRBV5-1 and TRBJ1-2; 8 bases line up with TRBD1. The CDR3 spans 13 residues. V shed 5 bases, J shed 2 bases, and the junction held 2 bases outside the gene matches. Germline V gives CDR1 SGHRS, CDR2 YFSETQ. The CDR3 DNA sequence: TGCGCCAGCAGGGACAGGGCGAACTATGGCTACACCTTC. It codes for CASRDRANYGYTF. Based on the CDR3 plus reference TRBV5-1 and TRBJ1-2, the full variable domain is KAGVTQTPRYLIKTRGQQVTLSCSPISGHRSVSWYQQTPGQGLQFLFEYFSETQRNKGNFPGRFSGRQFSNSRSEMNVSTLELGDSALYLCASRDRANYGYTFGSGTRLTVV.

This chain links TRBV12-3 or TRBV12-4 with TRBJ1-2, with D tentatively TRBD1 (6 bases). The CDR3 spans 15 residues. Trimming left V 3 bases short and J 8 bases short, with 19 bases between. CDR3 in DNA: TGTGCCAGCAGTTTGGGGAGGCCACCCCAGGGGGGCTACACCTTC. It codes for CASSLGRPPQGGYTF.

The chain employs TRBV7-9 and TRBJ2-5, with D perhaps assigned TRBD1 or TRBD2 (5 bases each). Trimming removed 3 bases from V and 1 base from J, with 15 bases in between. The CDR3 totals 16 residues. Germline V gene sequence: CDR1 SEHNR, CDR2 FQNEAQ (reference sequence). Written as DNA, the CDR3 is TGTGCCAGCAGCTTGGCGAGGGGCCAGTTCCAAGAGACCCAGTACTTC. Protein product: CASSLARGQFQETQYF.

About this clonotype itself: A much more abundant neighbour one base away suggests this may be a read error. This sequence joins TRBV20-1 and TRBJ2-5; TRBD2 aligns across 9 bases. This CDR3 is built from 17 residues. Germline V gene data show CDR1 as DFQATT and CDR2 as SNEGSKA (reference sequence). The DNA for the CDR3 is TGCTGTGCTAGAGATTCCCTCGGCGGGGGGGACCAAGAGACCCAGTACTTC. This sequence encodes CCARDSLGGGDQETQYF.

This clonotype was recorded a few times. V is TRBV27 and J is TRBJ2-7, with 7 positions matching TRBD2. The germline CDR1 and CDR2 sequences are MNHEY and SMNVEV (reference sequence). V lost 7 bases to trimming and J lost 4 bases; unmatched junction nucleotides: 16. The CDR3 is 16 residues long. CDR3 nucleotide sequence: TGTGCCAGCACCCCCAGAATGGGGGGGATAAGTTACGAGCAGTACTTC. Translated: CASTPRMGGISYEQYF.

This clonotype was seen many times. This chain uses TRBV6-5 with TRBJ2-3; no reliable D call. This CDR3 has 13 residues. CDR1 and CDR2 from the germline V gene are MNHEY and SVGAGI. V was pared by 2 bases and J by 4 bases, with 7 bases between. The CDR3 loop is CASSYRNADTQYF. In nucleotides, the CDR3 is TGTGCCAGCAGTTACAGGAACGCAGATACGCAGTATTTT.

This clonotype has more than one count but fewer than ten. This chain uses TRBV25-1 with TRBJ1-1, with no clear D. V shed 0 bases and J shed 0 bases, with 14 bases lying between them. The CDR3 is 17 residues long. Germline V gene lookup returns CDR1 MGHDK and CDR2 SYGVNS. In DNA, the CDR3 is TGTGCCAGCAGTGAATATAATGACGGGCGTTTGAACACTGAAGCTTTCTTT. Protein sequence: CASSEYNDGRLNTEAFF.